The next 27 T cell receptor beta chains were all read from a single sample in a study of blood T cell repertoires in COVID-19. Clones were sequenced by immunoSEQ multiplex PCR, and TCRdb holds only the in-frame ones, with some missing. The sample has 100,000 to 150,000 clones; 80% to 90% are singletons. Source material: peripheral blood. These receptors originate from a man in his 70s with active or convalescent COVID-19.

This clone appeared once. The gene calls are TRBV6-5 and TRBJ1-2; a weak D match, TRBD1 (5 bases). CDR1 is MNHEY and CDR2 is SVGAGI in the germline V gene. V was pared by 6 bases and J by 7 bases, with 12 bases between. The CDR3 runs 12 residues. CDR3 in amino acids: CASRLTQGGYTF. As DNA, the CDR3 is TGTGCCAGCAGGCTGACCCAGGGTGGCTACACCTTC.

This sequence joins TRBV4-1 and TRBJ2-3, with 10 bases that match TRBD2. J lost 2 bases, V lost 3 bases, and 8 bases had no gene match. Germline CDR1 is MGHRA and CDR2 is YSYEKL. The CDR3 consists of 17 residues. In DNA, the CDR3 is TGCGCCAGCAGCCATCCAACTAGCGGGAAGAACACAGATACGCAGTATTTT. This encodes CASSHPTSGKNTDTQYF.

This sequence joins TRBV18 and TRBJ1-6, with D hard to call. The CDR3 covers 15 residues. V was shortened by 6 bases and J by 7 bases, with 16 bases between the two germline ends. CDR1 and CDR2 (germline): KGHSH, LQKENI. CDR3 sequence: CASSPDMGTNSPLHF. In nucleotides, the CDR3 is TGTGCCAGCTCCCCCGACATGGGCACCAATTCACCCCTCCACTTT.

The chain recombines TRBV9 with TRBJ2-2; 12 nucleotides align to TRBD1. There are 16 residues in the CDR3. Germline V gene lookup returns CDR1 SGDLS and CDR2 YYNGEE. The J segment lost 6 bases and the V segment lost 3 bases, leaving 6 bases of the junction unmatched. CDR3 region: CASSEGTGGLAGELFF. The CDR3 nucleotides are TGTGCCAGCAGCGAGGGGACAGGGGGCTTGGCCGGGGAGCTGTTTTTT.

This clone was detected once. CDR3 nucleotide sequence: TGTGCCAGCAGTTTATCGGGCCAGGGTAGCAATCAGCCCCAGCATTTT. Residues: CASSLSGQGSNQPQHF. The J gene is TRBJ1-5, the V gene TRBV28; weak D call: TRBD1 (5 bases). With 1 base removed from V and 0 bases from J, the gap between germline ends came to 10 bases. CDR3 length: 16 residues. Germline lookup yields CDR1 MDHEN and CDR2 SYDVKM.

The CDR3 coding sequence is TGTGCCAGCCGCGGGGGGCAGGGAGAGACCCAGTACTTC. It translates to CASRGGQGETQYF. This chain links TRBV19 with TRBJ2-5; 8 nucleotides line up with TRBD2. CDR1 and CDR2 from the germline V gene are LNHDA and SQIVND (reference sequence). V gave up 9 bases and J gave up 4 bases; unmatched junction bases: 7. The CDR3 spans 13 residues.

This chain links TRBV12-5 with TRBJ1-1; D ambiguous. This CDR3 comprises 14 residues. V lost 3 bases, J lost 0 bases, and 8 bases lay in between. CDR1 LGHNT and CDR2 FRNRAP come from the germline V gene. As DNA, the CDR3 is TGTGCTAGTGGTTTTGGCGGATTGAACACTGAAGCTTTCTTT. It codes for CASGFGGLNTEAFF.

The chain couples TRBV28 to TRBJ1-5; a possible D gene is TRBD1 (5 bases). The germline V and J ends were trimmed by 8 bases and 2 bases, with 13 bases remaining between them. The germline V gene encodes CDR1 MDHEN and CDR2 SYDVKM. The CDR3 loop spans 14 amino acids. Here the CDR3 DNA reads TGTGCCAGCGCGGGGGAGGTCGGCAATCAGCCCCAGCATTTT. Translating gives CASAGEVGNQPQHF.

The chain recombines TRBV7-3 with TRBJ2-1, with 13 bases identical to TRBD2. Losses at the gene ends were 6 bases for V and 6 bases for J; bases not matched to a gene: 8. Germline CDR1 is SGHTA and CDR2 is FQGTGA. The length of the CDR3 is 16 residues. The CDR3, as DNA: TGTGCCAGCAGTACTCCGGGACTAGCGGGATCCAATGAGCAGTTCTTC. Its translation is CASSTPGLAGSNEQFF.

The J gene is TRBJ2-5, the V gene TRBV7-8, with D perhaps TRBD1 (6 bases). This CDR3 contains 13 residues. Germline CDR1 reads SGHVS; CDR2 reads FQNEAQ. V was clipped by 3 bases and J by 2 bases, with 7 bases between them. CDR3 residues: CASSFGTQETQYF. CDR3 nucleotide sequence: TGTGCCAGCAGCTTTGGGACACAAGAGACCCAGTACTTC. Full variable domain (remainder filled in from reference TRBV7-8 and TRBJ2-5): GAGVSQSPRYKVAKRGQDVALRCDPISGHVSLFWYQQALGQGPEFLTYFQNEAQLDKSGLPSDRFFAERPEGSVSTLKIQRTQQEDSAVYLCASSFGTQETQYFGPGTRLLVL.

As DNA, the CDR3 is TGCAGCGTTTCTTTAGGCCAGGGAGGAGTTGAAAAACTGTTTTTT. Translation gives CSVSLGQGGVEKLFF. This chain joins TRBV29-1 and TRBJ1-4; a possible D gene is TRBD1 (5 bases). V dropped 5 bases and J dropped 7 bases, with 20 bases sitting between them. The CDR3 totals 15 residues. CDR1 and CDR2 (germline): SQVTM, ANQGSEA. The full variable domain, its missing parts supplied by reference TRBV29-1 and TRBJ1-4, is SAVISQKPSRDICQRGTSLTIQCQVDSQVTMMFWYRQQPGQSLTLIATANQGSEATYESGFVIDKFPISRPNLTFSTLTVSNMSPEDSSIYLCSVSLGQGGVEKLFFGSGTQLSVL.

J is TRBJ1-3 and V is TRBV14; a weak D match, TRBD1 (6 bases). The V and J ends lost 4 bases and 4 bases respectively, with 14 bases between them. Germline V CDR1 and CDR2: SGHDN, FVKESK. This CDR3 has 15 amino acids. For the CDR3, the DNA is TGTGCCAGCAGCCGAGAACAGGGAAAAGGAAACACCATATATTTT. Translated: CASSREQGKGNTIYF.

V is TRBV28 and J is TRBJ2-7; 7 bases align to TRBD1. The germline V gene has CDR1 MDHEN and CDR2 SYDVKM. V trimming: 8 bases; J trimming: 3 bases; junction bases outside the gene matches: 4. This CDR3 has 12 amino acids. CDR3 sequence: CASRDSFYEQYF. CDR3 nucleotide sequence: TGTGCCAGCCGGGACAGCTTCTACGAGCAGTACTTC.

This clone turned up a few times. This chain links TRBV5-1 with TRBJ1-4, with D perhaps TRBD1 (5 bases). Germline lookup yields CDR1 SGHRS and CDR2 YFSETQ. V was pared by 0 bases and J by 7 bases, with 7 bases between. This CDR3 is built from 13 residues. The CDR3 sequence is CASSLGGTEKLFF. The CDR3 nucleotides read TGCGCCAGCAGCTTGGGCGGGACTGAAAAACTGTTTTTT.

CDR3 coding DNA: TGTGCCAGCAGCCTTCCTGACACTAGACCCTACAATGAGCAGTTCTTC. This gives the protein CASSLPDTRPYNEQFF. The chain uses TRBV5-6 and TRBJ2-1; TRBD2 is a possible D gene (5 bases). This CDR3 spans 16 amino acids. From germline, CDR1 is SGHDT and CDR2 YYEEEE. Trimming pared 4 bases from V and 2 bases from J, leaving 16 bases between. Full variable domain (remainder filled in from reference TRBV5-6 and TRBJ2-1): DAGVTQSPTHLIKTRGQQVTLRCSPKSGHDTVSWYQQALGQGPQFIFQYYEEEERQRGNFPDRFSGHQFPNYSSELNVNALLLGDSALYLCASSLPDTRPYNEQFFGPGTRLTVL.

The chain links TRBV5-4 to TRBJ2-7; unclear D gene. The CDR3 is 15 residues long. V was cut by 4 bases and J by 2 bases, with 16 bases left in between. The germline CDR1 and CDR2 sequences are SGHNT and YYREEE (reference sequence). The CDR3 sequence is CASSKQFPNPYEQYF. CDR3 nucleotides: TGTGCCAGCAGCAAGCAATTCCCAAACCCCTACGAGCAGTACTTC.

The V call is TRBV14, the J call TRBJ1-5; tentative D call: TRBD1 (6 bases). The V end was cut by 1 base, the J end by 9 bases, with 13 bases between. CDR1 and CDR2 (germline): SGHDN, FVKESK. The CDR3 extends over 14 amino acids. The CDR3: CASSQARQVAPQHF. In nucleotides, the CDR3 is TGTGCCAGCAGCCAAGCCCGACAGGTTGCGCCCCAGCATTTT. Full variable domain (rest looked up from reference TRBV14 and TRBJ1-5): EAGVTQFPSHSVIEKGQTVTLRCDPISGHDNLYWYRRVMGKEIKFLLHFVKESKQDESGMPNNRFLAERTGGTYSTLKVQPAELEDSGVYFCASSQARQVAPQHFGDGTRLSIL.

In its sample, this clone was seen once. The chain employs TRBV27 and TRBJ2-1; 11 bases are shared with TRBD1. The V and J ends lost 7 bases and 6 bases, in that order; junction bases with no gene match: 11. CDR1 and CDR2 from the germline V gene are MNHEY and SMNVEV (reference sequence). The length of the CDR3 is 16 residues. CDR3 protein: CASTRPGTGGVNEQFF. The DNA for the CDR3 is TGTGCCAGCACACGACCCGGGACAGGGGGAGTCAATGAGCAGTTCTTC.

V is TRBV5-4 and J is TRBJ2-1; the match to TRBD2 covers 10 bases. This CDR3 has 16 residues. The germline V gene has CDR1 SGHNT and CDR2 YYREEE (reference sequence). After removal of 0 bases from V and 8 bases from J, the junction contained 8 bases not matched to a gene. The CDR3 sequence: CASSLGLAGDLYEQFF. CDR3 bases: TGTGCCAGCAGCTTGGGGCTAGCGGGAGATTTGTATGAGCAGTTCTTC. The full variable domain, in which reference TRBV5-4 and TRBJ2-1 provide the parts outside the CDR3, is ETGVTQSPTHLIKTRGQQVTLRCSSQSGHNTVSWYQQALGQGPQFIFQYYREEENGRGNFPPRFSGLQFPNYSSELNVNALELDDSALYLCASSLGLAGDLYEQFFGPGTRLTVL.

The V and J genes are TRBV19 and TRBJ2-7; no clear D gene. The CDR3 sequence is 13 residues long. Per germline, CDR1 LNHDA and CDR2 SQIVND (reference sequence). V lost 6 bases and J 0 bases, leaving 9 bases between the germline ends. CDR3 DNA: TGTGCCAGTAGGGCCAGGAACTCCTACGAGCAGTACTTC. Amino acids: CASRARNSYEQYF.

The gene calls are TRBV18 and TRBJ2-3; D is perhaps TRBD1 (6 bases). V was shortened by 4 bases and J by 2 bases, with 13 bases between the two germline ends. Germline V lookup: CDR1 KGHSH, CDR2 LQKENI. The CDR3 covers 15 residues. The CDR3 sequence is CASSLRTESTDTQYF. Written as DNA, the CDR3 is TGTGCCAGCTCACTACGGACAGAGTCCACAGATACGCAGTATTTT.

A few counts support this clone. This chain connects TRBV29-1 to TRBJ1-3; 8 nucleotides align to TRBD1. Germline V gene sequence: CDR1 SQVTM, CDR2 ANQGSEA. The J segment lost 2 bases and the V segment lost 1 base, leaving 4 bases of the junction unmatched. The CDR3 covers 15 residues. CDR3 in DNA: TGCAGCGTTGAAGCCTTCAGGGGGCCTGGAAACACCATATATTTT. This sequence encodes CSVEAFRGPGNTIYF.

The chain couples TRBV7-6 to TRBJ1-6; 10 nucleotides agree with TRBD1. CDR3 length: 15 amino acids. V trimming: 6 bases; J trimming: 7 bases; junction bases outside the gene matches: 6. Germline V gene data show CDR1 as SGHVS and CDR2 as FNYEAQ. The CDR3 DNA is TGTGCCAGCAGTCCCCGACAGGGGGCCAATTCACCCCTCCACTTT. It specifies CASSPRQGANSPLHF. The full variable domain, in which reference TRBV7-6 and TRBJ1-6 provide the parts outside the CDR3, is GAGVSQSPRYKVTKRGQDVALRCDPISGHVSLYWYRQALGQGPEFLTYFNYEAQQDKSGLPNDRFSAERPEGSISTLTIQRTEQRDSAMYRCASSPRQGANSPLHFGNGTRLTVT.

CDR3 DNA: TGTGCCTGGGGGCAGACACATGGCTACACCTTC. Protein: CAWGQTHGYTF. The gene calls are TRBV30 and TRBJ1-2, with no clear D. The ends were cut back, 5 bases at V and 6 bases at J, with 10 bases in the middle. The CDR3 loop spans 11 amino acids. Germline assignment: CDR1 GTSNPN and CDR2 SVGIG (reference sequence).

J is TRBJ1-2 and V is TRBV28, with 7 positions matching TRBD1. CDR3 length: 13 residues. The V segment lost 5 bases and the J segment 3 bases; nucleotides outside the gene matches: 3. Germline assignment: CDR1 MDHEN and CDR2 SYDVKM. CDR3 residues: CASSAQGDYGYTF. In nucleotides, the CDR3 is TGTGCCAGCAGTGCTCAGGGGGACTATGGCTACACCTTC.

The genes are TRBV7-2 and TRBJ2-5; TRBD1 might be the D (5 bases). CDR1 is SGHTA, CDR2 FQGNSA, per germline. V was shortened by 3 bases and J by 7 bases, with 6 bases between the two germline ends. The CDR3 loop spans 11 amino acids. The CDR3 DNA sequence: TGTGCCAGCAGCTTTACAGGGACCCAGTACTTC. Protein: CASSFTGTQYF.

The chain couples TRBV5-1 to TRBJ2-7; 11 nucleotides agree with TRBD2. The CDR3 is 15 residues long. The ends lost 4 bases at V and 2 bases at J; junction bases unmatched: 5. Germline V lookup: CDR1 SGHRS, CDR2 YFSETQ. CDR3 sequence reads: CASSLGTSGPYEQYF. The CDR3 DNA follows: TGCGCCAGCAGCCTCGGGACTAGCGGCCCCTACGAGCAGTACTTC.